The clone carrying this T cell receptor (beta chain) was seen only once. This CDR3 is built from 15 residues. The ends were cut back, 3 bases at V and 7 bases at J, with 19 bases in the middle. CDR1 and CDR2 (germline): LNHDA, SQIVND (reference sequence). These data originate in a study of technical replicates of blood from a few donors. Profiling relied on immunoSEQ multiplex PCR, and the TCRdb table lists in-frame clones only, not all of them. The table has tens of thousands of clones, more than 85% seen once. The sequenced sample consisted of PBMCs. The chain combines TRBV19 with TRBJ2-7, with D tentatively TRBD2 (5 bases). This sequence originates from a human donor in good health. Some clones in this sample may be carry-over from other donors' samples. The DNA for the CDR3 is TGTGCCAGTAGTATCTATCTAGGACTTGCGGTGGAGCAGTACTTC. Protein sequence: CASSIYLGLAVEQYF.